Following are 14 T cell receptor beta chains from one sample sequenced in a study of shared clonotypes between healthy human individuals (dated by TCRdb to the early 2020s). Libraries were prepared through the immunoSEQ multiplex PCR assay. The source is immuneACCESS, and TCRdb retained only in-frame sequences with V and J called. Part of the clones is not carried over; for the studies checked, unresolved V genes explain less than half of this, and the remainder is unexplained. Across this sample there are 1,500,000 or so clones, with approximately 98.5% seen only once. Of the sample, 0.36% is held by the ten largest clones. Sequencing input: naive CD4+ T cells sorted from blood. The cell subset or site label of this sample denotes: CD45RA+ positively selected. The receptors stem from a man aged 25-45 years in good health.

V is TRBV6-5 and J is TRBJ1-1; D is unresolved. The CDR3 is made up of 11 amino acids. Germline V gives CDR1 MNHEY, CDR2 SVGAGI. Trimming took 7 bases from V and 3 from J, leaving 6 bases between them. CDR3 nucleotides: TGTGCCAGCATAGTAGACACTGAAGCTTTCTTT. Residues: CASIVDTEAFF.

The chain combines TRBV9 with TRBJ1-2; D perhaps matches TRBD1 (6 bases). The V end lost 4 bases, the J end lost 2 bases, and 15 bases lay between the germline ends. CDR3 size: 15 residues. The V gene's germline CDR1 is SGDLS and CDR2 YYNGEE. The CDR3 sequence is CASSPQLDSNYGYTF. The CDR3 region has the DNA TGTGCCAGCAGCCCTCAACTGGACAGCAACTATGGCTACACCTTC.

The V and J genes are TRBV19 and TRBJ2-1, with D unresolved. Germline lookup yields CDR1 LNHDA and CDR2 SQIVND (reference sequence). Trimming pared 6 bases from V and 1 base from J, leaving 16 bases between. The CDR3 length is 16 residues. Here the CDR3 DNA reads TGTGCCAGTAGGCCCCCCCGCGGCCCTTCCTACAATGAGCAGTTCTTC. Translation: CASRPPRGPSYNEQFF.

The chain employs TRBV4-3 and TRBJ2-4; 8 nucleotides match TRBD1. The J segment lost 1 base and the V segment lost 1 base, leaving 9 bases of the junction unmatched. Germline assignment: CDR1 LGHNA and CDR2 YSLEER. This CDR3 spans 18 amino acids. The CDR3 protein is CASSQARQGFTAKNIQYF. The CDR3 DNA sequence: TGCGCCAGCAGCCAAGCGAGACAGGGGTTTACGGCCAAAAACATTCAGTACTTC.

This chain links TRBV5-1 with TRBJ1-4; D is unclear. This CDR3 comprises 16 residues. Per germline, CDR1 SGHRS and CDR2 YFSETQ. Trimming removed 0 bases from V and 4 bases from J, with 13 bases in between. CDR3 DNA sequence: TGCGCCAGCAGCTTGGGGGTGGCTGCACTTAATGAAAAACTGTTTTTT. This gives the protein CASSLGVAALNEKLFF.

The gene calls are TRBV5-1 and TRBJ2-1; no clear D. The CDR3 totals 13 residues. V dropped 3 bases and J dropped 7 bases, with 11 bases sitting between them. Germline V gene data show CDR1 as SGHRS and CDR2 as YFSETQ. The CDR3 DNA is TGCGCCAGCAGCTCAGCCTCCCTTAATGAGCAGTTCTTC. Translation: CASSSASLNEQFF.

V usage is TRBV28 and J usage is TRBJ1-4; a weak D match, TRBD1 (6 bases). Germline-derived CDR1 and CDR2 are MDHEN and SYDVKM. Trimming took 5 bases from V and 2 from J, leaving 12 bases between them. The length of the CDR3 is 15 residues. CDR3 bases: TGTGCCAGCAGTGCCTACAGGGCCACTAATGAAAAACTGTTTTTT. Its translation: CASSAYRATNEKLFF.

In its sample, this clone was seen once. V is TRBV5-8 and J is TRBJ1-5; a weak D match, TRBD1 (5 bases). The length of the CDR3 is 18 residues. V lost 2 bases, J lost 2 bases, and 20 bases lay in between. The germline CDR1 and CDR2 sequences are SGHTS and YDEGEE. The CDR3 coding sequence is TGTGCCAGCAGCTTCCTCGCAGGGCGAAACTTTGGCAATCAGCCCCAGCATTTT. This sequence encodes CASSFLAGRNFGNQPQHF.

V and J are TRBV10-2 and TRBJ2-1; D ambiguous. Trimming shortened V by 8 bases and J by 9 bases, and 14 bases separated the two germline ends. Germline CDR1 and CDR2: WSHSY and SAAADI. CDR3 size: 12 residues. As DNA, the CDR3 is TGCGCCAGCGGAGAAGGGCCGGCTGAGCAGTTCTTC. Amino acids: CASGEGPAEQFF.

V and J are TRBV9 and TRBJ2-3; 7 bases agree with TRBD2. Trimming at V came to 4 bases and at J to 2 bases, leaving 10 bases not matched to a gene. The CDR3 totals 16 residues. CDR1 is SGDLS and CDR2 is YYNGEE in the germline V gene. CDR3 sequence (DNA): TGTGCCAGCAGCTCAAACCAGCGGGAAGACACAGATACGCAGTATTTT. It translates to CASSSNQREDTDTQYF.

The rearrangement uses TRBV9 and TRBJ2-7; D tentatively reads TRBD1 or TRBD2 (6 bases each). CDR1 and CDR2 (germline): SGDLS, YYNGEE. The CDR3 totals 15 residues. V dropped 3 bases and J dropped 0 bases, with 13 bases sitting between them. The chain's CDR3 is CASSGGTRNSYEQYF. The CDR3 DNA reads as TGTGCCAGCAGCGGCGGGACACGGAACTCCTACGAGCAGTACTTC.

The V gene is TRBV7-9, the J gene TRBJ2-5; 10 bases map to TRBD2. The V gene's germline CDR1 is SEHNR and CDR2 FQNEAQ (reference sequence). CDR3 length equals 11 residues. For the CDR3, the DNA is TGTGGAGCGGGAGGGAGGGAGACCCAGTACTTC. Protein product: CGAGGRETQYF.

CDR3 sequence: CASSFAGIEQYF. The CDR3 bases are TGTGCCAGCAGTTTTGCGGGGATCGAGCAGTACTTC. This rearrangement joins TRBV28 to TRBJ2-7; D is possibly TRBD2 (6 bases). V was clipped by 3 bases and J by 6 bases, with 9 bases between them. CDR1 and CDR2 from the germline V gene are MDHEN and SYDVKM. The CDR3 extends over 12 amino acids.

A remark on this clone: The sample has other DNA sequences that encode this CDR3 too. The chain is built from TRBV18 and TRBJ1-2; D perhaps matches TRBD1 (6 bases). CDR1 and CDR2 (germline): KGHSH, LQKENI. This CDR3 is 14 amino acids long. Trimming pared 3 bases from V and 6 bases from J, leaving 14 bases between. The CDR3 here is CASSPLQGGDGYTF. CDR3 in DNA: TGTGCCAGCTCACCTTTACAGGGAGGGGATGGCTACACCTTC.